This T cell receptor beta chain was observed in a study of control samples from healthy donors and cancer patients. The ends were cut back, 2 bases at V and 1 base at J, with 5 bases in the middle. CDR3 size: 13 residues. About this clone itself: Other DNA variants within this sample encode the same CDR3.

Only in-frame clones appear in the TCRdb table, and some are missing; sequencing was by immunoSEQ multiplex PCR. The sample lists fewer than 200,000 clones; approximately 94% were seen once. This chain joins TRBV12-3 or TRBV12-4 and TRBJ1-1; no reliable D call. The sequencing sample was made of PBMCs. This clonotype was sampled from a man aged 55 to 70 with colorectal cancer. The CDR3 region is CASSLRGNTEAFF. CDR3 in DNA: TGTGCCAGCAGTTTAAGAGGGAACACTGAAGCTTTCTTT.